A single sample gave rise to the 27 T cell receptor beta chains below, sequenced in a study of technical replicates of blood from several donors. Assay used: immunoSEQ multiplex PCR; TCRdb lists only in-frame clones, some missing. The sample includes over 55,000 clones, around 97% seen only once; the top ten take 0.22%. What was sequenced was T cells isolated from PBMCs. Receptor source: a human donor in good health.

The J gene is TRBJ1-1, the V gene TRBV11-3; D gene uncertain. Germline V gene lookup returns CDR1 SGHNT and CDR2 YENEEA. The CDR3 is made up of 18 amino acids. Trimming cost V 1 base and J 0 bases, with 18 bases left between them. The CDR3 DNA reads TGTGCCAGCAGCTTAGCACCACCCTCTACGTTCATGAACACTGAAGCTTTCTTT. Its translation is CASSLAPPSTFMNTEAFF.

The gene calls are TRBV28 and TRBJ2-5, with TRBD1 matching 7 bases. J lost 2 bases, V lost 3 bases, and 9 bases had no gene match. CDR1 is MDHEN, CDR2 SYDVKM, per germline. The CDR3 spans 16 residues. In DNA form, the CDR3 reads TGTGCCAGCAGTTTCATGACAGGGTCATCTCAAGAGACCCAGTACTTC. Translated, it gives CASSFMTGSSQETQYF.

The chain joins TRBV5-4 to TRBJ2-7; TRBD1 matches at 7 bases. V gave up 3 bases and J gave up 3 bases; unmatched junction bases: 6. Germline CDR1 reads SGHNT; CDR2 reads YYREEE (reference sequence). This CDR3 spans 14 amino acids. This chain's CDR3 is CASSYGQEVYEQYF. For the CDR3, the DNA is TGTGCCAGCAGCTACGGACAGGAAGTCTACGAGCAGTACTTC.

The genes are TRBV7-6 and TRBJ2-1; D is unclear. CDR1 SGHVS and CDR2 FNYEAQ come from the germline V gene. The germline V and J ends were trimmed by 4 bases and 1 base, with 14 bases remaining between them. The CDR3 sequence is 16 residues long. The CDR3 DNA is TGTGCCAGCAGCTCCCAACTCACCCCTTCCTACAATGAGCAGTTCTTC. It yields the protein CASSSQLTPSYNEQFF.

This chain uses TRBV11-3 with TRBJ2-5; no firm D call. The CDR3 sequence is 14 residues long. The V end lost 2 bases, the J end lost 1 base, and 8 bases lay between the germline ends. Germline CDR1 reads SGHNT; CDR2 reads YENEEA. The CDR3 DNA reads TGTGCCAGCAGCTTATATTCGGGCCAAGAGACCCAGTACTTC. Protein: CASSLYSGQETQYF.

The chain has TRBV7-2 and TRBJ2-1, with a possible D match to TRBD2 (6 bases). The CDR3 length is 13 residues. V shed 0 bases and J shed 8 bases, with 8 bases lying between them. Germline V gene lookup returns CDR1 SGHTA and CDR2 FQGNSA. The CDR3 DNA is TGTGCCAGCAGCTTAGCGGGAGGCGATGAGCAGTTCTTC. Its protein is CASSLAGGDEQFF.

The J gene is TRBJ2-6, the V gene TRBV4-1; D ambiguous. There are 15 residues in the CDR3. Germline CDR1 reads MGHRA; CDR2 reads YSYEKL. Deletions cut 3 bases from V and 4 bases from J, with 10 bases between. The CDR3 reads CASSHQESGANVLTF. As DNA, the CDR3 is TGCGCCAGCAGCCACCAGGAATCCGGGGCCAACGTCCTGACTTTC.

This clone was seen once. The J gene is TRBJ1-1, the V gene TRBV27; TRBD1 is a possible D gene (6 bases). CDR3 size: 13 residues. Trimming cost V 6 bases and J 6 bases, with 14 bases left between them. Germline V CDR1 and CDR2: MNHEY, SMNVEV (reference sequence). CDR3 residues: CASSPTTGPEAFF. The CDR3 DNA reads TGTGCCAGCAGCCCGACCACAGGGCCTGAAGCTTTCTTT.

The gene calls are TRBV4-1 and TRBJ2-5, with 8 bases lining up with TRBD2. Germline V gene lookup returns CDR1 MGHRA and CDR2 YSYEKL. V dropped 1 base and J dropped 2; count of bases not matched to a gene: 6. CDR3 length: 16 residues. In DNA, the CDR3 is TGCGCCAGCAGCCAAGGTCTCGGGACTAGTCAAGAGACCCAGTACTTC. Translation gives CASSQGLGTSQETQYF.

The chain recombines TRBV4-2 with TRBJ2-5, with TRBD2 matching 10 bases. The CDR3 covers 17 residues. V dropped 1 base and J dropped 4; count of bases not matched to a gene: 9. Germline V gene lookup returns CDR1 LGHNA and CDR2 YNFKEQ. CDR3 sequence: CASSQGTSGEMGETQYF. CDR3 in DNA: TGTGCCAGCAGCCAAGGTACTAGCGGGGAGATGGGAGAGACCCAGTACTTC.

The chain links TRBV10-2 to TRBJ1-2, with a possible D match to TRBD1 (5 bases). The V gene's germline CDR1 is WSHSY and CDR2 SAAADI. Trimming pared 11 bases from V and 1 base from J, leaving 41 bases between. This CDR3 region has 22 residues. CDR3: CAVGGGEVPLALTNRINYGYTF. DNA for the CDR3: TGCGCCGTCGGGGGGGGAGAGGTCCCATTGGCACTGACAAATCGAATTAACTATGGCTACACCTTC.

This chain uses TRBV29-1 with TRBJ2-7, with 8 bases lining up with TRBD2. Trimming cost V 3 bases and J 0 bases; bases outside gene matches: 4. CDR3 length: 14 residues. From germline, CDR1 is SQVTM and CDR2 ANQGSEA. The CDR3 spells CSVDKSGSSYEQYF. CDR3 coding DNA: TGCAGCGTTGACAAAAGCGGGAGCTCCTACGAGCAGTACTTC.

CDR3 amino acids: CASSEQVSTAQYF. The CDR3 DNA reads as TGTGCCAGCAGTGAACAGGTGTCTACGGCGCAGTACTTC. The V call is TRBV6-5, the J call TRBJ2-7; D might be TRBD1 (5 bases). The ends were cut back, 5 bases at V and 9 bases at J, with 17 bases in the middle. This CDR3 region has 13 residues. Per the germline V gene, CDR1 is MNHEY and CDR2 is SVGAGI.

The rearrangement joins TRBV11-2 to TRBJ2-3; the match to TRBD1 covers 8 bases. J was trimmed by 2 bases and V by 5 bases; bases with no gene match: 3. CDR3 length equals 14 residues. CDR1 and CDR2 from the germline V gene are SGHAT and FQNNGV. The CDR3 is CASSQGQDTDTQYF. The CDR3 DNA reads TGTGCCAGCAGCCAGGGACAGGACACAGATACGCAGTATTTT.

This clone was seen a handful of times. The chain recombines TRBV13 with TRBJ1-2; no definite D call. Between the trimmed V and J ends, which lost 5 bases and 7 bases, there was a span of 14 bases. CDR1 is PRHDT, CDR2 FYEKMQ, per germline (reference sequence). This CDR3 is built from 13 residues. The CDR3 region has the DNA TGTGCCAGCAGCAGAGGGTATGGGGTTGGCTACACCTTC. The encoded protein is CASSRGYGVGYTF.

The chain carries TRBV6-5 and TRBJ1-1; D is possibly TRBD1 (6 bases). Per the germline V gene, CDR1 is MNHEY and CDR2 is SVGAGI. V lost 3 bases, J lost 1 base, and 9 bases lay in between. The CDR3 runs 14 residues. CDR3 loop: CASSYTGRNTEAFF. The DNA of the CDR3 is TGTGCCAGCAGTTATACAGGGCGGAACACTGAAGCTTTCTTT.

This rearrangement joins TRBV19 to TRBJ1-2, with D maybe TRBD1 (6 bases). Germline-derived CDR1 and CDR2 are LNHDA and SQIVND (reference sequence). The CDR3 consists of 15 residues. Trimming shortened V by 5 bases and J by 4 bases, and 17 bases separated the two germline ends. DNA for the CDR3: TGTGCCAGTAGTTATCGGGCAGGGGAGTTCTATGGCTACACCTTC. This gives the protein CASSYRAGEFYGYTF.

The CDR3 loop is CASSVRSRGETQYF. The CDR3 DNA sequence: TGTGCCAGCAGCGTGCGGTCCCGGGGGGAGACCCAGTACTTC. The rearrangement links TRBV9 to TRBJ2-5; possible D gene TRBD2, 6 bases. The CDR3 spans 14 residues. Germline assignment: CDR1 SGDLS and CDR2 YYNGEE. Between the trimmed V and J ends, which lost 2 bases and 5 bases, there was a span of 13 bases.

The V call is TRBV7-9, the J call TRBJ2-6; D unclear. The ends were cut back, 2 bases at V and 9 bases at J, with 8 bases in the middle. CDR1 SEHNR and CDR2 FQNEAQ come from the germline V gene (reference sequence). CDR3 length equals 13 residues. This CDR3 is CASSLSGLNVLTF. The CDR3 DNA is TGTGCCAGCAGCTTATCTGGGCTCAACGTCCTGACTTTC.

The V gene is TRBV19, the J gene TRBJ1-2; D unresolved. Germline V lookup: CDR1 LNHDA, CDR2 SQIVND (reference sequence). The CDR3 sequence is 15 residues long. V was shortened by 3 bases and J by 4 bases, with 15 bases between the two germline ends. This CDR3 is CASSMRAAMAYGYTF. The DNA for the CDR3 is TGTGCCAGTAGTATGAGGGCCGCTATGGCCTATGGCTACACCTTC.

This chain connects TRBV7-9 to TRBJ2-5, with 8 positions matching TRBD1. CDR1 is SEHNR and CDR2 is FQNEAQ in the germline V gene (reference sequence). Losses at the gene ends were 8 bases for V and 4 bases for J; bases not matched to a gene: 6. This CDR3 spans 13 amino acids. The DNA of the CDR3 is TGTGCCAGCGGAGACAGGGGAGTAGAGACCCAGTACTTC. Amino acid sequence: CASGDRGVETQYF. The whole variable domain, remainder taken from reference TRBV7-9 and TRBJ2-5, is DTGVSQNPRHKITKRGQNVTFRCDPISEHNRLYWYRQTLGQGPEFLTYFQNEAQLEKSRLLSDRFSAERPKGSFSTLEIQRTEQGDSAMYLCASGDRGVETQYFGPGTRLLVL.

The CDR3 reads CASSQELAGGPSTETQYF. The CDR3 DNA reads as TGTGCCAGCAGCCAAGAGTTAGCGGGAGGGCCAAGTACAGAGACCCAGTACTTC. This rearrangement joins TRBV4-2 to TRBJ2-5; 11 bases line up with TRBD2. The CDR3 extends over 18 amino acids. Looked up from germline, CDR1 is LGHNA and CDR2 is YNFKEQ. With 0 bases clipped from V and 4 bases from J, the junction kept 10 bases outside the gene matches.

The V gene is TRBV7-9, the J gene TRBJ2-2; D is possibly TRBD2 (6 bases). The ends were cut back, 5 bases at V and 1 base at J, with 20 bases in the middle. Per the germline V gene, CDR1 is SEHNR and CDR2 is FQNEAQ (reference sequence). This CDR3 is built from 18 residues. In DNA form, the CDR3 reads TGTGCCAGCAGCGATATCAAAGCGGGTAAACTGAACACCGGGGAGCTGTTTTTT. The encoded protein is CASSDIKAGKLNTGELFF.

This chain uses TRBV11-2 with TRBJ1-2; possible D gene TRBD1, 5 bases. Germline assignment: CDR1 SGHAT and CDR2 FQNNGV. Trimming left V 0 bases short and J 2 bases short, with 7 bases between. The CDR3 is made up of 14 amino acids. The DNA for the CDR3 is TGTGCCAGCAGCTTAGAGGGGGGGAACTATGGCTACACCTTC. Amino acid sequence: CASSLEGGNYGYTF.

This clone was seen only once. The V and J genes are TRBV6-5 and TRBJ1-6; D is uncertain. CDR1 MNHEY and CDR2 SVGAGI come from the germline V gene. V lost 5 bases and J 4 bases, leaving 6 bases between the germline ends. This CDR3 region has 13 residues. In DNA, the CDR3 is TGTGCCAGCAGTCGGAGTTATAATTCACCCCTCCACTTT. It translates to CASSRSYNSPLHF.

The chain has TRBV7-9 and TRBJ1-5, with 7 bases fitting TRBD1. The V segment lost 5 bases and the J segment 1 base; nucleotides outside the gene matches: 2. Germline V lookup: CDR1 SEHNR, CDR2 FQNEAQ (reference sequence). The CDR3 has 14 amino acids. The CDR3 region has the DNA TGTGCCAGCAGCCCGACAGGGAGCAATCAGCCCCAGCATTTT. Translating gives CASSPTGSNQPQHF.

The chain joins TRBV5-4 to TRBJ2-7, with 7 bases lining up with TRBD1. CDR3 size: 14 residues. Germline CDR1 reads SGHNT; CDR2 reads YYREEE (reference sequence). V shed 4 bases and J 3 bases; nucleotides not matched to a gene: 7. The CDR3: CASSTWTGSYEQYF. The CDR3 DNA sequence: TGTGCCAGCAGCACGTGGACAGGTAGCTACGAGCAGTACTTC.